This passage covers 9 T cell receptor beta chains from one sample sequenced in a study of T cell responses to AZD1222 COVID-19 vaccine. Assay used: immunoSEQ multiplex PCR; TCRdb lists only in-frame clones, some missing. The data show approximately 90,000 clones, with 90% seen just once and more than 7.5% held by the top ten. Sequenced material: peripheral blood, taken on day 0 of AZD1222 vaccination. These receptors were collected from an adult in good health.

In DNA form, the CDR3 reads TGTGCCAGCAGGGCAATGGGGAGGGGCCGGGGCTACACCTTC. Amino acids: CASRAMGRGRGYTF. This rearrangement joins TRBV6-5 to TRBJ1-2, with a possible D match to TRBD1 (5 bases). The CDR3 loop spans 14 amino acids. CDR1 MNHEY and CDR2 SVGAGI come from the germline V gene. The V end lost 6 bases, the J end lost 8 bases, and 19 bases lay between the germline ends.

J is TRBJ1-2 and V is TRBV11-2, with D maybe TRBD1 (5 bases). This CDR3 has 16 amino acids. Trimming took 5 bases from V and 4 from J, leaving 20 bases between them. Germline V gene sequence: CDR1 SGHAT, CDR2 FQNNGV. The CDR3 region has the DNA TGTGCCAGCAGCCCATCGGGGGGGGGTGCCCCCTATGGCTACACCTTC. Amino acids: CASSPSGGGAPYGYTF.

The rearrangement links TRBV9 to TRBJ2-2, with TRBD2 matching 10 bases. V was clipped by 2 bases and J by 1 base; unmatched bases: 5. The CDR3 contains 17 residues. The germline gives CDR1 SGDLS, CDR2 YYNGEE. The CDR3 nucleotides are TGTGCCAGCAGCGTGTCTAGCGGGGGATTGAACACCGGGGAGCTGTTTTTT. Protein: CASSVSSGGLNTGELFF. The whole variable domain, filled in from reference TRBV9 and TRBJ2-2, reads DSGVTQTPKHLITATGQRVTLRCSPRSGDLSVYWYQQSLDQGLQFLIQYYNGEERAKGNILERFSAQQFPDLHSELNLSSLELGDSALYFCASSVSSGGLNTGELFFGEGSRLTVL.

CDR3 region: CASSPTGNYGYTF. The CDR3 bases are TGCGCCAGCAGCCCGACAGGCAATTATGGCTACACCTTC. The rearrangement uses TRBV5-1 and TRBJ1-2, with D maybe TRBD1 (6 bases). Germline assignment: CDR1 SGHRS and CDR2 YFSETQ. CDR3 length equals 13 residues. Trimming shortened V by 4 bases and J by 5 bases, and 12 bases separated the two germline ends. The whole variable domain, remainder taken from reference TRBV5-1 and TRBJ1-2, is KAGVTQTPRYLIKTRGQQVTLSCSPISGHRSVSWYQQTPGQGLQFLFEYFSETQRNKGNFPGRFSGRQFSNSRSEMNVSTLELGDSALYLCASSPTGNYGYTFGSGTRLTVV.

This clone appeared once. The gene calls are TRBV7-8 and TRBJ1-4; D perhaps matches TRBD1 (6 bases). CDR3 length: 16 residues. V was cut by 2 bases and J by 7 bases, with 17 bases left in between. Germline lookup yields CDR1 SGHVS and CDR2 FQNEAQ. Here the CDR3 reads CASSLNFGGLSEKLFF. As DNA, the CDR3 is TGTGCCAGCAGCTTAAACTTCGGGGGGCTTAGTGAAAAACTGTTTTTT.

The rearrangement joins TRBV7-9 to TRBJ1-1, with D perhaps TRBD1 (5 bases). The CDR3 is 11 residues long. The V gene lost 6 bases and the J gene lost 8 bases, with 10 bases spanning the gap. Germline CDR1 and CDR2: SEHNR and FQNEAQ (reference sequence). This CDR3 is CASSSGGEAFF. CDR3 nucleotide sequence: TGTGCCAGCAGTTCGGGGGGAGAAGCTTTCTTT.

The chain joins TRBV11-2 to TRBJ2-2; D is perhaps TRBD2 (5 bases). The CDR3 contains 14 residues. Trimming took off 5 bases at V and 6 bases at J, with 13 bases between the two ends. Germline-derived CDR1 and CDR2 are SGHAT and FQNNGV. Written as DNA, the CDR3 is TGTGCCAGCAGCCCTACGAGGGTAGCCGGGGAGCTGTTTTTT. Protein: CASSPTRVAGELFF.

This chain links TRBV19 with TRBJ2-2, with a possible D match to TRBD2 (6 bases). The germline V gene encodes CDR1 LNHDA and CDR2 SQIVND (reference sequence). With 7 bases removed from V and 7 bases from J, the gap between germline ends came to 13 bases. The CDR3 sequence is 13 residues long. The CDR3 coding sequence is TGTGCCAGTACGCAGAGGACTAACGGGGAGCTGTTTTTT. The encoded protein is CASTQRTNGELFF.

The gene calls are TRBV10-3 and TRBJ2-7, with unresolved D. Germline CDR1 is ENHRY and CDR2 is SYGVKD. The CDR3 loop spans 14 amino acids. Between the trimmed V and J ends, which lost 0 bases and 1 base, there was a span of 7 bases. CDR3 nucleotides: TGTGCCATCAGTGAGTCGACGCCTTCCTACGAGCAGTACTTC. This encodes CAISESTPSYEQYF.